Below, 14 T cell receptor beta chains from the same sample are listed, as sequenced in a study of tissue T cells after allogeneic stem cell transplantation. Generated by immunoSEQ multiplex PCR, the TCRdb table keeps only in-frame clones and is missing some. This sample has about 21,000 clones, with roughly three quarters found just once. The source material was blood. Receptor source: a female BALB/c mouse in good health. Strain MHC haplotype: H2-d.

A note on this clone: Gene and germline names: mouse. Read data end 1 residue before the CDR3 end; the end is taken from the germline J gene. V gene TRBV13-2 combines with J gene TRBJ1-2; D unresolved. Germline CDR1 is NNHNN and CDR2 is SYGAGS (reference sequence). The CDR3 loop spans 12 amino acids. The germline V and J ends were trimmed by 4 bases and 0 bases, with 4 bases remaining between them. Incomplete CDR3 DNA: TGTGCCAGCGGTACGACAAACTCCGACTACACC. Its protein product is CASGTTNSDYT. The full CDR3 reads CASGTTNSDYTF.

Comment on this clone: Mouse names are used for the genes. The sequence runs out 1 residue before the end of the CDR3; the remainder is reconstructed from the germline J gene. Different DNA sequences within this sample yield the same CDR3. The V call is TRBV14, the J call TRBJ2-1; a weak D match, TRBD1 (5 bases). CDR3 length: 13 residues. V lost 6 bases, J lost 0 bases, and 7 bases lay in between. Germline values: CDR1 SGHDT, CDR2 FRDEAV. CDR3 sequence: CASTQGNYAEQFF. The covered CDR3 bases are TGTGCCAGCACCCAGGGTAACTATGCTGAGCAGTTC.

Concerning this clone: The gene symbols are mouse symbols. The read finishes 1 residue shy of the CDR3 end, and the germline J gene is used to complete it. Distinct nucleotide sequences in the sample also encode this CDR3. The gene calls are TRBV26 and TRBJ2-2; 8 bases are a match to TRBD1. The CDR3 runs to 17 residues. The V and J ends lost 0 bases and 2 bases, in that order; junction bases with no gene match: 5. Germline CDR1 is KGHPV and CDR2 is FQNQEV (reference sequence). The part of the CDR3 DNA that was read is TGTGCCAGCAGTCTGTCGAAACAGGGGGATAACACCGGGCAGCTCTAC. Translation: CASSLSKQGDNTGQLY. The full-length CDR3 reads as CASSLSKQGDNTGQLYF.

As for this clone: Mouse names are used for the genes. This sample also contains other DNA sequences that code for the same CDR3. CDR3 in amino acids: CAWSLPGGYAEQFF. The CDR3 bases that were read are TGTGCCTGGAGTCTCCCCGGGGGCTATGCTGAGCAGTTC. J is TRBJ2-1 and V is TRBV31, with D perhaps given as TRBD1 or TRBD2 (5 bases each). The read is 1 residue too short to cover the CDR3 end, so that end is filled in from the germline J gene. Per the germline V gene, CDR1 is GKSSPN and CDR2 is SITVG. The CDR3 totals 14 residues. V was cut by 0 bases and J by 3 bases, with 9 bases left in between. Full variable domain (remainder filled in from reference TRBV31 and TRBJ2-1): AQTIHQWPVAEIKAVGSPLSLGCTIKGKSSPNLYWYWQATGGTLQQLFYSITVGQVESVVQLNLSASRPKDDQFILSTEKLLLSHSGFYLCAWSLPGGYAEQFFGPGTRLTVL.

Comments on this clone: Germline and genes here are mouse. The read is 1 residue too short to cover the CDR3 end, so that end is filled in from the germline J gene. The genes are TRBV19 and TRBJ2-1; either TRBD1 or TRBD2 may supply D (5 bases each). The CDR3 sequence is 14 residues long. V was shortened by 2 bases and J by 1 base, with 7 bases between the two germline ends. Germline V gene data show CDR1 as FNHDT and CDR2 as SITEND (reference sequence). CDR3 DNA, as far as it was read: TGTGCCAGCAGTATGTGGGGCAACTATGCTGAGCAGTTC. It codes for CASSMWGNYAEQF. The entire CDR3 reads CASSMWGNYAEQFF.

Regarding this clone: Genes and germline are mouse. From the germline J gene comes the end of the CDR3, since the read stops 1 residue before it. At the DNA level, this CDR3 is encoded by other sequences in the same sample as well. The rearrangement uses TRBV13-1 and TRBJ1-4, with D maybe TRBD1 (5 bases). Trimming removed 7 bases at V and 2 bases at J, with 12 bases between. The CDR3 is 14 residues long. Germline CDR1 NSHNY, CDR2 SYGAGN. CDR3 DNA, as far as it was read: TGTGCCAGCTCCGGGACGGGGTCCAACGAAAGATTATTT. Amino acids: CASSGTGSNERLF. The full-length CDR3 reads as CASSGTGSNERLFF.

In the case of this clone: Gene names follow the mouse nomenclature. The missing CDR3 end, 1 residue past where the read stops, is filled in from the germline J gene. This chain connects TRBV5 to TRBJ2-5; D remains unclear. Germline V CDR1 and CDR2: LGHNA, YNLKQL (reference sequence). CDR3 length: 13 amino acids. V was clipped by 1 base and J by 3 bases, with 5 bases between them. The DNA read from the CDR3 is TGTGCCAGCAGCCAAGGACAACAAGACACCCAGTAC. It translates to CASSQGQQDTQY. The whole CDR3 protein reads CASSQGQQDTQYF.

In regard to this clone: Gene names and germline match the mouse. The missing CDR3 end, 1 residue past where the read stops, is filled in from the germline J gene. The chain is built from TRBV19 and TRBJ2-1; 10 bases line up with TRBD2. The CDR3 totals 14 residues. V trimming: 3 bases; J trimming: 3 bases; junction bases outside the gene matches: 0. Per the germline V gene, CDR1 is FNHDT and CDR2 is SITEND (reference sequence). CDR3 sequence reads: CASSRLGGYAEQFF. The covered CDR3 bases are TGTGCCAGCAGTAGACTGGGGGGCTATGCTGAGCAGTTC.

Note on this clone: Mouse names are used for the genes. The CDR3 region is CTCSAPSTNSDYTF. Partial CDR3 DNA: TGCACCTGCAGTGCACCCTCAACAAACTCCGACTACACC. The V call is TRBV1, the J call TRBJ1-2, with no clear D. The read is 1 residue too short to cover the CDR3 end, so that end is filled in from the germline J gene. From germline, CDR1 is NSQYPW and CDR2 LRSPGD (reference sequence). The CDR3 extends over 14 amino acids. V was trimmed by 2 bases and J by 0 bases, leaving 7 bases between them.

Turning to this clone: The gene symbols are mouse symbols. The CDR3 end is not reached by the read, which stops 1 residue before it; the germline J gene fills it in. The rearrangement joins TRBV1 to TRBJ2-7, with D possibly being TRBD1 or TRBD2 (6 bases each). CDR1 is NSQYPW and CDR2 is LRSPGD in the germline V gene (reference sequence). The CDR3 runs to 13 residues. Trimming took off 1 base at V and 6 bases at J, with 10 bases between the two ends. The DNA read from the CDR3 is TGCACCTGCAGTGCAGGCGGGGGCAGTGAACAGTAC. Translation: CTCSAGGGSEQY. Given in full, the CDR3 is CTCSAGGGSEQYF. The variable domain in full, completed from reference TRBV1 and TRBJ2-7, reads VTLLEQNPRWRLVPRGQAVNLRCILKNSQYPWMSWYQQDLQKQLQWLFTLRSPGDKEVKSLPGADYLATRVTDTELRLQVANMSQGRTLYCTCSAGGGSEQYFGPGTRLTVL.

This clone was counted a single time. Gene names are the mouse ones. From the germline J gene comes the end of the CDR3, since the read stops 1 residue before it. The chain combines TRBV14 with TRBJ1-1; D call uncertain. Germline loops: CDR1 SGHDT, CDR2 FRDEAV. Trimming cost V 2 bases and J 0 bases, with 8 bases left between them. This CDR3 contains 14 residues. Here the CDR3 reads CASSFSEANTEVFF. The sequenced CDR3 bases are TGTGCCAGCAGTTTTTCAGAAGCAAACACAGAAGTCTTC.

This clone showed up just a few times. Genes here carry mouse names. The read is 1 residue too short to cover the CDR3 end, so that end is filled in from the germline J gene. This chain links TRBV14 with TRBJ1-2, with a weak D call TRBD1 (6 bases). V lost 5 bases and J lost 0, with 11 bases in between. Germline CDR1 is SGHDT and CDR2 is FRDEAV. The CDR3 totals 14 residues. The CDR3 DNA, read in part, is TGTGCCAGCAGCTCGGGACACACAAACTCCGACTACACC. This codes for CASSSGHTNSDYT. From start to end, the CDR3 is CASSSGHTNSDYTF.

As for this clone: The listed genes are named as in mouse. The read terminates 1 residue ahead of where the CDR3 ends, so the germline J gene completes it. The chain joins TRBV13-3 to TRBJ1-4; no clear D. Germline CDR1 reads NNHDY; CDR2 reads SYVADS. V dropped 5 bases and J dropped 6 bases, with 5 bases sitting between them. This CDR3 has 11 amino acids. The part of the CDR3 DNA that was read is TGTGCCAGCAGACAGTACGAAAGATTATTT. This codes for CASRQYERLF. From start to end, the CDR3 is CASRQYERLFF.

On this clone itself: Genes and germline come from the mouse. The read comes to an end 1 residue before the CDR3 does, leaving the germline J gene to fill in the end. The V gene is TRBV19, the J gene TRBJ1-3; D possibly corresponds to TRBD1 (5 bases). With 0 bases removed from V and 0 bases from J, the gap between germline ends came to 7 bases. Germline values: CDR1 FNHDT, CDR2 SITEND (reference sequence). CDR3 length: 15 residues. This CDR3 is CASSIVGPSGNTLYF. CDR3 DNA (partial): TGTGCCAGCAGTATAGTGGGGCCTTCTGGAAATACGCTCTAT.